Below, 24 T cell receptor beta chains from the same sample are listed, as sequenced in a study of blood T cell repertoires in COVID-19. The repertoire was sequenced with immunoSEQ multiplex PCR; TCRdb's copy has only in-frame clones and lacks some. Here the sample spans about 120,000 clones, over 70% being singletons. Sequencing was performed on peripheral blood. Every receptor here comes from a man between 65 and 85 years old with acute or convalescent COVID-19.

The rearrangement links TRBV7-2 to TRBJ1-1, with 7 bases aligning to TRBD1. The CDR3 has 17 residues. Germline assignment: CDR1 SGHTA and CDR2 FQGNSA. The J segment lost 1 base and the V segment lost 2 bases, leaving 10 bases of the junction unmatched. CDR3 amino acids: CASSLRLRGRRNTEAFF. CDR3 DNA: TGTGCCAGCAGCTTAAGGTTGAGGGGGCGCCGGAACACTGAAGCTTTCTTT.

CDR3: CASSPPGAGENQPQHF. CDR3 bases: TGTGCCAGCTCACCACCGGGCGCAGGGGAGAATCAGCCCCAGCATTTT. The gene calls are TRBV18 and TRBJ1-5, with D perhaps matching TRBD1 (6 bases). V was clipped by 0 bases and J by 4 bases, with 13 bases between them. Per the germline V gene, CDR1 is KGHSH and CDR2 is LQKENI. This CDR3 comprises 16 residues. Complete variable domain (other parts from reference TRBV18 and TRBJ1-5): NAGVMQNPRHLVRRRGQEARLRCSPMKGHSHVYWYRQLPEEGLKFMVYLQKENIIDESGMPKERFSAEFPKEGPSILRIQQVVRGDSAAYFCASSPPGAGENQPQHFGDGTRLSIL.

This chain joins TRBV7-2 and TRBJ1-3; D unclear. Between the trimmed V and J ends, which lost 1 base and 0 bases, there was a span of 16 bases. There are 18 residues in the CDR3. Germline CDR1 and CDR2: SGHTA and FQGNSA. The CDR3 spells CASSLELAGDLSGNTIYF. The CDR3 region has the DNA TGTGCCAGCAGCTTAGAGTTGGCAGGCGACCTCTCTGGAAACACCATATATTTT.

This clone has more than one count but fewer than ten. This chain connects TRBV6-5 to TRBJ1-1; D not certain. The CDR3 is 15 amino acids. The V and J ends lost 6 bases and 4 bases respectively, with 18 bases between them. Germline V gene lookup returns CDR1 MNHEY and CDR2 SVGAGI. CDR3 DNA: TGTGCCAGCAGAGCTTACACCCAAACGGGCACTGAAGCTTTCTTT. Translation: CASRAYTQTGTEAFF.

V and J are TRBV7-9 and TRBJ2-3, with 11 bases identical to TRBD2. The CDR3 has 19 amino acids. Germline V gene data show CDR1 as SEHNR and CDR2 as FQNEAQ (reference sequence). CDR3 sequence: CAETKAPWVTSGGGDTQYF. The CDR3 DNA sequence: TGTGCTGAAACAAAGGCACCGTGGGTAACTAGCGGGGGTGGAGATACGCAGTATTTT. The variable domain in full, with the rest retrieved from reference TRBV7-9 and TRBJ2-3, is DTGVSQNPRHKITKRGQNVTFRCDPISEHNRLYWYRQTLGQGPEFLTYFQNEAQLEKSRLLSDRFSAERPKGSFSTLEIQRTEQGDSAMYLCAETKAPWVTSGGGDTQYFGPGTRLTVL.

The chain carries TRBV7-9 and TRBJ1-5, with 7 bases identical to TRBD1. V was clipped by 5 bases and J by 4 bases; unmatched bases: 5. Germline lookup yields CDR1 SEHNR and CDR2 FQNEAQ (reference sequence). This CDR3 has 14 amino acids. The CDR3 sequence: CASSTGTDNQPQHF. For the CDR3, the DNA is TGTGCCAGCAGCACCGGGACAGATAATCAGCCCCAGCATTTT.

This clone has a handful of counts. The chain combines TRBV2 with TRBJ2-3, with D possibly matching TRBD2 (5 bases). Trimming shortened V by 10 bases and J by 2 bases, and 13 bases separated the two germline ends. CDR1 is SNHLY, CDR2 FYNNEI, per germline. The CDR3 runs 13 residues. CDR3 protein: CATLDYFTDTQYF. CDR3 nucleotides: TGTGCCACCCTAGACTACTTCACAGATACGCAGTATTTT.

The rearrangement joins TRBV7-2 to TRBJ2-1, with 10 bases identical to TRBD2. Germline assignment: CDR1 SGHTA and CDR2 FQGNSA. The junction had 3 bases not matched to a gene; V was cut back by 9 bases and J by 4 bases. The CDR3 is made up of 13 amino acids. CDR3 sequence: CASSGGSYNEQFF. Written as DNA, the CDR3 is TGTGCCAGTAGCGGGGGGTCTTACAATGAGCAGTTCTTC.

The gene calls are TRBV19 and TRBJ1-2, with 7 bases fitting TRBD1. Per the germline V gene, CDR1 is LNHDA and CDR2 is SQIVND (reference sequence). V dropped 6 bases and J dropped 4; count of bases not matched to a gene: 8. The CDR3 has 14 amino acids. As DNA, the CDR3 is TGTGCCAGTAGCAGATTGGGACAGTCCTATGGCTACACCTTC. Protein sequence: CASSRLGQSYGYTF.

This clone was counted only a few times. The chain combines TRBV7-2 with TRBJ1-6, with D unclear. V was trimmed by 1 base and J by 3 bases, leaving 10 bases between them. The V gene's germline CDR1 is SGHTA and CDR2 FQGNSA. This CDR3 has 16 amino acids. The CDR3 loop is CASSLDAASYNSPLHF. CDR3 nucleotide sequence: TGTGCCAGCAGCTTAGATGCAGCGAGCTATAATTCACCCCTCCACTTT.

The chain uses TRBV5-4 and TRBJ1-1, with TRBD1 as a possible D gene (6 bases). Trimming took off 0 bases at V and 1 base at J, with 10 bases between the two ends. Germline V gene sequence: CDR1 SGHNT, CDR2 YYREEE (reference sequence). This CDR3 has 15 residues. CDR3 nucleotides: TGTGCCAGCAGCTTGGAAACAGGGCGGAACACTGAAGCTTTCTTT. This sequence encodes CASSLETGRNTEAFF.

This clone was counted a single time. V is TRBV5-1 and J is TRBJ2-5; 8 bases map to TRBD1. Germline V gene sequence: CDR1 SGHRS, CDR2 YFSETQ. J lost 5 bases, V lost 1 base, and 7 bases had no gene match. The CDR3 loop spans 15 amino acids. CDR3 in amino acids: CASSLQGAALETQYF. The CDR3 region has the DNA TGCGCCAGCAGCTTGCAGGGGGCGGCTCTGGAGACCCAGTACTTC.

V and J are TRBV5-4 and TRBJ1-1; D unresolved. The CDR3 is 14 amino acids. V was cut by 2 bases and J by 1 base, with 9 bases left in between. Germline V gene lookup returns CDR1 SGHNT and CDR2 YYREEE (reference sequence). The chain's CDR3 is CASSLDGSNTEAFF. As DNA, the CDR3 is TGTGCCAGCAGCTTAGACGGGTCGAACACTGAAGCTTTCTTT.

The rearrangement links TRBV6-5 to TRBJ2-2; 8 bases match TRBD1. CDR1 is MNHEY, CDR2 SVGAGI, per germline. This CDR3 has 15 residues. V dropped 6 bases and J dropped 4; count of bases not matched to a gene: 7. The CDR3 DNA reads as TGTGCCAGCAGCAGACAGGGGTTAGGCACCGGGGAGCTGTTTTTT. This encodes CASSRQGLGTGELFF.

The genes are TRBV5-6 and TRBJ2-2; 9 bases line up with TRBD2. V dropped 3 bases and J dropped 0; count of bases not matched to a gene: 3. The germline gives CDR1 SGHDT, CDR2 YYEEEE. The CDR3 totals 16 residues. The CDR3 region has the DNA TGTGCCAGCAGCTGGCGACTAGCGGCGAACACCGGGGAGCTGTTTTTT. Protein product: CASSWRLAANTGELFF. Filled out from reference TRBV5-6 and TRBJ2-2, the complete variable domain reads DAGVTQSPTHLIKTRGQQVTLRCSPKSGHDTVSWYQQALGQGPQFIFQYYEEEERQRGNFPDRFSGHQFPNYSSELNVNALLLGDSALYLCASSWRLAANTGELFFGEGSRLTVL.

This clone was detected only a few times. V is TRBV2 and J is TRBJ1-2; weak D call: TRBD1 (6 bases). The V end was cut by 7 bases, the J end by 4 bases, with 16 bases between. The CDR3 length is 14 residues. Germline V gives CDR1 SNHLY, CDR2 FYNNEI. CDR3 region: CASTLGGGGYGYTF. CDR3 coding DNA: TGTGCCAGCACCCTAGGGGGGGGCGGCTATGGCTACACCTTC.

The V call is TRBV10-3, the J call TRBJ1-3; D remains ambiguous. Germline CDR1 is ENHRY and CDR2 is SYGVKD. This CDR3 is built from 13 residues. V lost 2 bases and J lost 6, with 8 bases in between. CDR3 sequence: CAISEGQENTIYF. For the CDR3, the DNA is TGTGCCATCAGTGAGGGGCAGGAAAACACCATATATTTT.

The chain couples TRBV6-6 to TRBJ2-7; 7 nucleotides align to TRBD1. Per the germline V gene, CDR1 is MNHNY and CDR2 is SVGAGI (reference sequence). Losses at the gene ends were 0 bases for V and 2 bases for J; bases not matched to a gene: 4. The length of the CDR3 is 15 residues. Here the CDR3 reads CASSYSAQGTYEQYF. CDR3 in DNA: TGTGCCAGCAGTTACTCGGCACAGGGGACCTACGAGCAGTACTTC.

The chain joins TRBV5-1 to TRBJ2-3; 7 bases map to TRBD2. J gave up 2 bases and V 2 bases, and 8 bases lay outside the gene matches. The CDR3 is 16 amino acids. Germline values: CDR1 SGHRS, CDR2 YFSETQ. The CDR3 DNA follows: TGCGCCAGCAGCTTTCAAGTAGCGGGCAACACAGATACGCAGTATTTT. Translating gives CASSFQVAGNTDTQYF.

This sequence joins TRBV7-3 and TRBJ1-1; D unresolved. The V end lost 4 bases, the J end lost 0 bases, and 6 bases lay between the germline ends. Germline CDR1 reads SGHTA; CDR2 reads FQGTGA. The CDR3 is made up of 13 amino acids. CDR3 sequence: CASSSAVNTEAFF. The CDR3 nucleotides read TGTGCCAGCAGCTCCGCGGTGAACACTGAAGCTTTCTTT.

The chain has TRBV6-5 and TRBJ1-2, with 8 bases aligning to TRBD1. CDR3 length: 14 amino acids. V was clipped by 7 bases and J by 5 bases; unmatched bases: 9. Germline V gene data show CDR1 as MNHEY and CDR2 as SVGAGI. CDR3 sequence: CASTLDRGGYGYTF. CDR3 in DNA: TGTGCCAGCACCCTTGACAGGGGTGGGTATGGCTACACCTTC.

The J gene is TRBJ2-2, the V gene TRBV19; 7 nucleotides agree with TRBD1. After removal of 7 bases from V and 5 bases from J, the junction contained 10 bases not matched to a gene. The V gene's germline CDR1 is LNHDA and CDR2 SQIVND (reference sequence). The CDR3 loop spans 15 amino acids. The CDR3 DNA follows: TGTGCCAGTAACATCAGGGGGTCTGGAACCGGGGAGCTGTTTTTT. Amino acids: CASNIRGSGTGELFF.

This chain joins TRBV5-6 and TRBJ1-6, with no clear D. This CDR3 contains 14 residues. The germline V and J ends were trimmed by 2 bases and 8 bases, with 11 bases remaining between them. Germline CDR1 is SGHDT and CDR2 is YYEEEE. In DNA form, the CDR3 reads TGTGCCAGCAGCTTCGGGAGAGAAGATTCACCCCTCCACTTT. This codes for CASSFGREDSPLHF.

Written as DNA, the CDR3 is TGCGCCAGCAGCTCCCCAGGGGTTAACTATGGCTACACCTTC. The encoded protein is CASSSPGVNYGYTF. The rearrangement links TRBV5-1 to TRBJ1-2, with D tentatively TRBD1 (6 bases). Germline V gene sequence: CDR1 SGHRS, CDR2 YFSETQ. The CDR3 has 14 amino acids. Trimming stripped 3 bases from V and 1 base from J, with 10 bases between.